Listed here are 15 T cell receptor beta chains from one sample, sequenced in a study of naive and memory T cell subsets. Four PCR rounds used nested alpha and beta constant region primers plus the SP2 primer. One entry per CDR3 protein results from TCRdb running MiXCR on the 5' RACE reads. Here the sample spans more than 55,000 distinct CDR3 sequences, 6% to 8.5% being singletons. A UMI-containing oligonucleotide was joined by 3' ligation to the TCR cDNA template. The origin of the receptors is a female donor in good health.

The V and J genes are TRBV2 and TRBJ1-2; TRBD1 matches at 8 bases. This CDR3 region has 14 residues. The germline V gene encodes CDR1 SNHLY and CDR2 FYNNEI. V was pared by 6 bases and J by 8 bases, with 11 bases of the junction left unmatched. The CDR3 DNA reads as TGTGCCAGCAGATTTTTTCAGGGGGCAACGGGCTACACCTTC. Amino acids: CASRFFQGATGYTF.

The gene calls are TRBV5-6 and TRBJ2-7; D remains unclear. This CDR3 comprises 14 residues. Germline V gives CDR1 SGHDT, CDR2 YYEEEE. V was trimmed by 1 base and J by 2 bases, leaving 10 bases between them. CDR3 DNA sequence: TGTGCCAGCAGCTTGTATCAAGGGACCTACGAGCAGTACTTC. The encoded protein is CASSLYQGTYEQYF.

Many counts were recorded for this clonotype. This sequence joins TRBV6-2 or TRBV6-3 and TRBJ2-3, with D possibly being TRBD1 (5 bases). The CDR3 contains 14 residues. The V end lost 2 bases, the J end lost 0 bases, and 6 bases lay between the germline ends. Per the germline V gene, CDR1 is MNHEY and CDR2 is SVGEGT. The CDR3 is CASSYGASTDTQYF. Here the CDR3 DNA reads TGTGCCAGCAGTTACGGGGCTAGCACAGATACGCAGTATTTT.

The table lists this clonotype with many counts. This chain links TRBV15 with TRBJ1-1; unclear D gene. CDR3 length equals 13 residues. The germline V and J ends were trimmed by 2 bases and 3 bases, with 7 bases remaining between them. Germline values: CDR1 LNHNV, CDR2 YYDKDF (reference sequence). CDR3 nucleotides: TGTGCCACCAGCAGACGAGCTGACACTGAAGCTTTCTTT. It yields the protein CATSRRADTEAFF.

This clonotype has a handful of counts. V gene TRBV12-3 or TRBV12-4 combines with J gene TRBJ2-7; D could derive from TRBD1 or TRBD2 (5 bases each). The ends were cut back, 6 bases at V and 0 bases at J, with 15 bases in the middle. CDR3 length: 15 amino acids. The CDR3 loop reads CASSKDGTASYEQYF. The CDR3, as DNA: TGTGCCAGCAGCAAAGACGGGACGGCCTCCTACGAGCAGTACTTC.

This clonotype came up a few times. The chain employs TRBV5-1 and TRBJ2-6; 8 bases are shared with TRBD1. V lost 7 bases, J lost 2 bases, and 11 bases stayed unmatched. Germline V gene sequence: CDR1 SGHRS, CDR2 YFSETQ. The CDR3 has 17 amino acids. The CDR3 protein is CASGRTGTPPGANVLTF. The CDR3 region has the DNA TGCGCCAGCGGTCGGACAGGGACCCCACCTGGGGCCAACGTCCTGACTTTC.

This clonotype was recorded a few times. This sequence joins TRBV11-2 and TRBJ1-1; D call uncertain. Trimming took off 9 bases at V and 3 bases at J, with 11 bases between the two ends. This CDR3 spans 12 amino acids. Germline loops: CDR1 SGHAT, CDR2 FQNNGV. CDR3 nucleotide sequence: TGTGCCAGTCGAGGGTTATACACTGAAGCTTTCTTT. This encodes CASRGLYTEAFF.

This clonotype has more than one count but fewer than ten. The rearrangement uses TRBV30 and TRBJ2-5; 8 bases agree with TRBD2. CDR3 length: 13 amino acids. From germline, CDR1 is GTSNPN and CDR2 SVGIG (reference sequence). J lost 0 bases, V lost 5 bases, and 2 bases had no gene match. The CDR3 loop is CAWAGGHQETQYF. The CDR3 DNA reads as TGTGCCTGGGCGGGGGGCCACCAAGAGACCCAGTACTTC.

This clonotype came up many times. The chain joins TRBV7-9 to TRBJ2-5, with 10 bases fitting TRBD1. Per germline, CDR1 SEHNR and CDR2 FQNEAQ (reference sequence). The CDR3 is made up of 15 amino acids. V lost 5 bases to trimming and J lost 4 bases; unmatched junction nucleotides: 7. In DNA form, the CDR3 reads TGTGCCAGCAGCCTGGGCAGACAGGGGGCAGAGACCCAGTACTTC. Protein product: CASSLGRQGAETQYF.

This chain links TRBV28 with TRBJ2-2, with D perhaps TRBD2 (6 bases). CDR1 is MDHEN and CDR2 is SYDVKM in the germline V gene. Between the trimmed V and J ends, which lost 8 bases and 4 bases, there was a span of 17 bases. This CDR3 has 15 residues. The CDR3 nucleotides read TGTGCCAGCGGAGGGGTCGGGTTAAGCACCGGGGAGCTGTTTTTT. This gives the protein CASGGVGLSTGELFF.

As concerns this clonotype: This may arise from a read error, as a much more abundant clone is one base away. This chain uses TRBV7-8 with TRBJ2-1; 10 bases match TRBD2. CDR3 length: 17 residues. CDR1 SGHVS and CDR2 FQNEAQ come from the germline V gene. Unmatched junction bases numbered 8, after V lost 1 base and J lost 5 bases. CDR3 bases: TGTGCCAGCAGCTTAGATCTAGCGGGGGAACCCAACAATGAGCAGTTCTTC. Amino acids: CASSLDLAGEPNNEQFF.

This clonotype showed up many times. This rearrangement joins TRBV20-1 to TRBJ1-2; possibly TRBD1 for D (5 bases). In germline, CDR1 is DFQATT, CDR2 SNEGSKA (reference sequence). V was trimmed by 2 bases and J by 6 bases, leaving 10 bases between them. The CDR3 length is 12 residues. The CDR3 protein is CSARKGLDGYTF. The DNA for the CDR3 is TGCAGTGCTAGAAAGGGGTTGGATGGCTACACCTTC.

The sample holds many counts of this clonotype. This chain connects TRBV11-1 to TRBJ1-1, with 8 bases aligning to TRBD1. V was pared by 7 bases and J by 5 bases, with 6 bases of the junction left unmatched. There are 13 residues in the CDR3. Germline V gives CDR1 SGHAT, CDR2 FQDESV (reference sequence). In nucleotides, the CDR3 is TGTGCCAGCACCTCGGACAGGGTGACTGAAGCTTTCTTT. Residues: CASTSDRVTEAFF.

On this clonotype itself: At one of its ends the junction is not consistent with the germline gene, which may arise from a read error. The V and J genes are TRBV28 and TRBJ2-7; 7 bases align to TRBD1. The V gene's germline CDR1 is MDHEN and CDR2 SYDVKM. The CDR3 covers 13 residues. CDR3 sequence (DNA): TGTACCAGCCGGACAGGCCCCTTCTACGAGCAGTACTTC. It specifies CTSRTGPFYEQYF.

This clonotype was seen many times. This chain connects TRBV11-2 to TRBJ1-2, with 7 bases identical to TRBD1. The CDR3 has 14 residues. Germline V lookup: CDR1 SGHAT, CDR2 FQNNGV. Unmatched junction bases numbered 10, after V lost 8 bases and J lost 4 bases. In DNA form, the CDR3 reads TGTGCCAGCGGACAACCCGGGACAGCCTATGGCTACACCTTC. Its protein product is CASGQPGTAYGYTF.